In its sample, the clone carrying this TCR beta chain was seen a few times. The data originate from a study of tumour-infiltrating T cells in Burkitt lymphoma. Study context: Productive clonality predicted overall and progression-free survival.

Method: immunoSEQ multiplex PCR; TCRdb's copy keeps in-frame clones and lacks some. The sample records about 7,100 clones, approximately 18% being singletons. Trimming removed 0 bases from V and 2 bases from J; junction bases left unmatched: 3. This CDR3 spans 16 amino acids. In germline, CDR1 is SGHAT, CDR2 FQNNGV. This clonotype was obtained from a human donor with diffuse large B-cell lymphoma. Material for sequencing was tumor tissue. The chain has TRBV11-2 and TRBJ2-7; 11 bases map to TRBD1. CDR3 sequence: CASSLEGQGATYEQYF. The CDR3 DNA reads as TGTGCCAGCAGCTTAGAAGGACAGGGGGCCACCTACGAGCAGTACTTC. Full variable domain (outside the CDR3, taken from reference TRBV11-2 and TRBJ2-7): EAGVAQSPRYKIIEKRQSVAFWCNPISGHATLYWYQQILGQGPKLLIQFQNNGVVDDSQLPKDRFSAERLKGVDSTLKIQPAKLEDSAVYLCASSLEGQGATYEQYFGPGTRLTVT.